In this sample, the clone carrying this TCR beta chain turned up a few times. Its antigen is not known. The data are from a study of post-analysis software for immune sequencing data. On the study more broadly: Relapsing-remitting, secondary progressive and progressive-relapsing forms of multiple sclerosis all featured among disease courses.

Trimming shortened V by 5 bases and J by 3 bases, and 17 bases separated the two germline ends. Germline lookup yields CDR1 SGHTA and CDR2 FQGNSA. CDR3 length equals 16 residues. Unique molecular identifiers were carried by the TCR beta cDNA libraries. cDNA molecules numbering around 450,000 came from around 1 to 10 million T cells. TCRdb used MiXCR to reprocess the PCR reads, holding one entry per CDR3 protein. The table shows approximately 690,000 distinct CDR3 sequences, with approximately 59% occurring only once. Broader study findings: Included in a set of about 5 TRBV segments more frequent in patients than controls were TRBV5-6, TRBV5-1 and TRBV20-1. When compared against controls, multiple sclerosis patients showed significantly lower normalized Chao1 diversity.

The receptor comes from a girl aged 2 to 9 with multiple sclerosis. The sample consisted of blood. The rearrangement joins TRBV7-2 to TRBJ2-1; D possibly matches TRBD1 or TRBD2 (5 bases each). CDR3 sequence reads: CASSPQGDRIYNEQFF. DNA for the CDR3: TGTGCCAGCAGCCCCCAGGGAGATCGGATCTACAATGAGCAGTTCTTC.